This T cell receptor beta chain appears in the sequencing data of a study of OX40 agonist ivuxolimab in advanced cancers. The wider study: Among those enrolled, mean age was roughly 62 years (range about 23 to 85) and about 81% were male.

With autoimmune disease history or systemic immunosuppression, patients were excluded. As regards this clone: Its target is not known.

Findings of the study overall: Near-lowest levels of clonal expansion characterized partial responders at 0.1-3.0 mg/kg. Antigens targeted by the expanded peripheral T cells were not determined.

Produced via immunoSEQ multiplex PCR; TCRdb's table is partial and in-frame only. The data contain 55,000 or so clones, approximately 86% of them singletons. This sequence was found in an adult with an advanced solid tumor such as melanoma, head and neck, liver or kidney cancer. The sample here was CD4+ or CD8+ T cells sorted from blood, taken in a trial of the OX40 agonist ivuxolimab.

The CDR3 region is CASSTRDRGFYEQYF. As DNA, the CDR3 is TGTGCCAGTAGTACCCGGGACAGGGGATTTTACGAGCAGTACTTC. V is TRBV19 and J is TRBJ2-7; 10 bases agree with TRBD1. CDR1 is LNHDA and CDR2 is SQIVND in the germline V gene (reference sequence). V shed 4 bases, J shed 4 bases, and the junction held 7 bases outside the gene matches. The CDR3 covers 15 residues.